The clone carrying this T cell receptor beta chain was detected ten times or more. Its antigen is unknown. TCRdb re-analysed the RACE reads in MiXCR, keeping a single row per CDR3 protein. The table lists a few hundred thousand distinct CDR3 sequences, about 9% of them singletons. The data belong to a study of human T cells and chemical hapten exposure. Study-wide findings and caveats: It should be noted that donors had alopecia, so their immune response may differ from healthy people's.

Germline loops: CDR1 SGHTA, CDR2 FQGNSA. V lost 0 bases to trimming and J lost 5 bases, with 13 bases between them. This CDR3 contains 15 residues. Specified time point: pre-sensitization, week 0. Treatment denoted: therapeutic diphenylcyclopropenone sensitization with weekly scalp DPC. The donor pool consisted of alopecia patients aged 18 to 70 years, considered suitable for DPC. Researchers extracted total RNA from unfractionated whole blood. This receptor was taken from a woman in her thirties or forties with alopecia areata. Some clones in this sample may be carry-over from other donors' samples. The input for sequencing was whole blood, taken in connection with sensitization to the hapten diphenylcyclopropenone (DPC). The chain carries TRBV7-2 and TRBJ1-2; tentatively, D is TRBD1 (5 bases). The CDR3 spells CASSLAGVPGYGYTF. Written as DNA, the CDR3 is TGTGCCAGCAGCTTAGCAGGGGTTCCAGGGTATGGCTACACCTTC.